Listed below are T cell receptor beta chains from one sample, sequenced in a study of cytomegalovirus exposure and HLA in healthy donors. Some clones are missing from TCRdb's copy, which holds only in-frame ones; the method was immunoSEQ multiplex PCR. The table has tens of thousands of clones, around 75% seen once. Sequenced material: PBMCs. These receptors were collected from a man aged 50-60 years in good health and CMV-seropositive. The CDR3 runs from the conserved cysteine through the conserved F or W. The order of the fields is CDR3 DNA, CDR3 protein, D gene, J gene, clone size, V gene. A D gene is named only where the DNA matches it firmly. Expanded clones get a size class; other rows say once, few or many, or leave the size out.

TGTGCCAGCAGTTCCCCAGGACAGGGCGCAAATCAGCCCCAGCATTTT	CASSSPGQGANQPQHF	TRBD1	TRBJ1-5	.	TRBV6-6
TGTGCCAGCAGCCCACGGACAGGGGCGGTGATCACTGAAGCTTTCTTT	CASSPRTGAVITEAFF	TRBD1	TRBJ1-1	.	TRBV7-3
TGTGCCAGCAGCCCAACCCGGGGACAGGGCAATCAGCCCCAGCATTTT	CASSPTRGQGNQPQHF	TRBD1	TRBJ1-5	.	TRBV27
TGTGCCAGCAGCTCGGAGCTCACAGGAGGGTTAGACTATGGCTACACCTTC	CASSSELTGGLDYGYTF	.	TRBJ1-2	.	TRBV7-9
TGTGCCAGCTCACCAAGGGACAGGGTAACCGGGGAGCTGTTTTTT	CASSPRDRVTGELFF	TRBD1	TRBJ2-2	.	TRBV18
TGTGCCACCAGCAGAGAGATCCACACGACAGGGAAAAACTATGGCTACACCTTC	CATSREIHTTGKNYGYTF	TRBD1	TRBJ1-2	.	TRBV15
TGTGCCAGCAGTCCAGAAGGGAGGCAAGGGGCCTACGAGCAGTACTTC	CASSPEGRQGAYEQYF	.	TRBJ2-7	.	TRBV27
TGTGCCAGCAGTTACTCCGGGACAGGGAACGACGAGCAGTACTTC	CASSYSGTGNDEQYF	TRBD1	TRBJ2-7	.	TRBV6-6
TGTGCCAGCGGGTGGACAGGGGGCTACGAGCAGTACTTC	CASGWTGGYEQYF	TRBD1	TRBJ2-7	.	TRBV27
TGTGCCAGCAGCCTCAGACTAGCAGGTAGCAATGAGCAGTTCTTC	CASSLRLAGSNEQFF	TRBD2	TRBJ2-1	.	TRBV7-2
TGCGCCAGCACAGAACAGAGCTCCTATAATTCACCCCTCCACTTT	CASTEQSSYNSPLHF	.	TRBJ1-6	.	TRBV4-3
TGTGCCACCAGCAGAGTTGTGACAGCCTTCGAGCAGTTCTTC	CATSRVVTAFEQFF	.	TRBJ2-1	.	TRBV15
TGCGCCAGCAGCGATCCCGAAGAGGGAGAGGGCCTCTACGAGCAGTACTTC	CASSDPEEGEGLYEQYF	.	TRBJ2-7	few	TRBV5-1
TGTGCCAGCAGCCAAGATTTGACAGCCGAGCAGTACTTC	CASSQDLTAEQYF	.	TRBJ2-7	.	TRBV14
TGCGCCAGCAGCTCGCTTGTTCCAGGGGACGAGCAGTACTTC	CASSSLVPGDEQYF	.	TRBJ2-7	.	TRBV5-1
TGTGCCAGCAGCCTGCCCGGACAGGGTGAGGAGCTGTTTTTT	CASSLPGQGEELFF	TRBD1	TRBJ2-2	few	TRBV11-3
TGTGCCAGCTCGTTTGGACAGACTGACGAGCAGTACTTC	CASSFGQTDEQYF	.	TRBJ2-7	.	TRBV18
TGTGCCAGCAGCTTGAGACAGGGACAAGAGACCCAGTACTTC	CASSLRQGQETQYF	TRBD1	TRBJ2-5	few	TRBV9
TGTGCAAGTCGCCCCCACGAGGGCCGGGAGAACACCGGGGAGCTGTTTTTT	CASRPHEGRENTGELFF	.	TRBJ2-2	.	TRBV12-2
TGTGCCAGCAGTGCCCAACAGGGAACCTCGCAAGAGACCCAGTACTTC	CASSAQQGTSQETQYF	.	TRBJ2-5	.	TRBV27
TGTGCCAGCAGTGCCGGACTGGGCCCAGGAGGCTCCTACAATGAGCAGTTCTTC	CASSAGLGPGGSYNEQFF	.	TRBJ2-1	.	TRBV27
TGCAGCGTTGAAGATCTTGGAAGACTAGCAGATACGCAGTATTTT	CSVEDLGRLADTQYF	.	TRBJ2-3	.	TRBV29-1
TGTGCCAGCAGCCTAGCGGCCGGGACTAGCGGCAACAATGAGCAGTTCTTC	CASSLAAGTSGNNEQFF	TRBD2	TRBJ2-1	.	TRBV7-2
TGTGCCAGCAGCTCTTACTACGAGCAGTACTTC	CASSSYYEQYF	.	TRBJ2-7	.	TRBV7-9
TGTGCCAGCAGACCACCGGGACAGGGAGAGCAGCCCCAGCATTTT	CASRPPGQGEQPQHF	.	TRBJ1-5	.	TRBV21-1
TGTGCCAGCAGCTCCCCAGATAGCGGGAGAGCTTCCACAGATACGCAGTATTTT	CASSSPDSGRASTDTQYF	TRBD2	TRBJ2-3	.	TRBV28
TGTGCCAGCAGCTTGGGGGCAGTCACAGATACGCAGTATTTT	CASSLGAVTDTQYF	.	TRBJ2-3	few	TRBV5-5
TGTGCCAGCCAGCGACAGGGGGAGTCCTACGAGCAGTACTTC	CASQRQGESYEQYF	TRBD1	TRBJ2-7	few	TRBV2
TGTGCCAGCAGCTTGGGGACAGGGGGTTTTGAGGGGGTAAGGGAGCAGTTCTTC	CASSLGTGGFEGVREQFF	TRBD1	TRBJ2-1	.	TRBV5-4
TGCGCCAGCAGCTCTGGACTAGCGGGGGTCAAGCAGTTCTTC	CASSSGLAGVKQFF	TRBD2	TRBJ2-1	.	TRBV5-1
TGTGCCAGCAGTGCCGGACAGCTGGCTCGGGGCTACACCTTC	CASSAGQLARGYTF	.	TRBJ1-2	.	TRBV27
TGCAGCGTTGAAGGTGGCGGGGGCAAAGATACGCAGTATTTT	CSVEGGGGKDTQYF	.	TRBJ2-3	.	TRBV29-1